This section outlines one T cell receptor (beta chain) sequence together with its context. These data come from a study of PD-1 blockade in classical Hodgkin lymphoma. Trimming pared 0 bases from V and 4 bases from J, leaving 13 bases between. This CDR3 region has 15 residues. Germline values: CDR1 MGHRA, CDR2 YSYEKL. Relapse was seen in all patients after autologous stem cell transplantation, and brentuximab vedotin exposure was variable. TCRdb's copy holds only in-frame clones and misses some; the assay was immunoSEQ multiplex PCR. Among 14,000 or so clones, approximately 80% were seen once, and the ten largest hold around 22%.

The TCR was taken from a human donor with classical Hodgkin lymphoma. The V call is TRBV4-1, the J call TRBJ2-7; D possibly corresponds to TRBD2 (6 bases). The starting material was peripheral blood mononuclear cells (PBMCs), obtained at baseline. Here the CDR3 DNA reads TGCGCCAGCAGCCAAGAGTTATCAGGGAGGTACGAGCAGTACTTC. The encoded protein is CASSQELSGRYEQYF.